The 18 T cell receptor beta chains presented below share a single source sample, sequenced in a study of CXCR3-negative and CXCR3-positive naive CD8 T cells. Whole-study results and caveats: TRB CDR3s of CXCR3-positive naive cells were more hydrophobic than those of CXCR3-negative naive cells.

Their antigens are not known. UMI-labeled 5' RACE yielded the TRB cDNA libraries. TCRdb reprocessed the 5' RACE reads and reports one entry per CDR3 protein, with no DNA. This specimen shows under 85,000 distinct CDR3 sequences; the ten leading clones hold about 0.62%. The sequencing input was naive CXCR3+ CD8+ T cells from blood. The subset here: CD45RO-CCR7+CD27+CD95- naive CD8+ T cells expressing CXCR3 (TNR3+). The receptors originated from a human donor in good health. Some clones in this sample may be carry-over from other donors' samples.

The V gene is TRBV2, the J gene TRBJ2-7. The CDR3 length is 11 residues. Germline CDR1 SNHLY, CDR2 FYNNEI. CDR3 protein: CASSPFYEQYF.

The genes are TRBV6-5 and TRBJ2-1. This CDR3 contains 13 residues. Germline assignment: CDR1 MNHEY and CDR2 SVGAGI. The CDR3 loop reads CASRLSSLGEQFF.

The rearrangement joins TRBV5-5 to TRBJ2-3; the D call of TRBD1 rests on TCRdb alone, since no DNA is present to check it. This CDR3 has 16 residues. In germline, CDR1 is SGHKS, CDR2 YYEKEE (reference sequence). CDR3 sequence reads: CASSLRRRGPTDTQYF.

This chain joins TRBV20-1 and TRBJ2-7. This CDR3 comprises 11 residues. CDR1 is DFQATT and CDR2 is SNEGSKA in the germline V gene (reference sequence). Here the CDR3 reads CSARGQWEQYF.

The rearrangement links TRBV6-5 to TRBJ2-1; the TCRdb D gene call, TRBD1, has no DNA to confirm it. This CDR3 has 13 residues. Germline V gene data show CDR1 as MNHEY and CDR2 as SVGAGI. Here the CDR3 reads CASSSPGLPGEFF.

This chain uses TRBV28 with TRBJ1-5; TCRdb picks TRBD1, but there is no DNA to check that call. The CDR3 spans 18 residues. Per germline, CDR1 MDHEN and CDR2 SYDVKM. The CDR3 sequence: CASSTITLGQVNNQPQHF.

J is TRBJ1-2 and V is TRBV7-8; the D call of TRBD1 rests on TCRdb alone, since no DNA is present to check it. The CDR3 has 17 amino acids. Germline V CDR1 and CDR2: SGHVS, FQNEAQ. The CDR3 sequence is CASRTRGGGRGSDGYTF.

This chain links TRBV21-1 with TRBJ2-5; TCRdb reports TRBD2, a call that lacks DNA to check it against. TRBV21-1 is flagged as a pseudogene. This CDR3 is 14 amino acids long. The CDR3 loop is CARGVGEDKETQYF.

The rearrangement links TRBV28 to TRBJ2-7; as DNA is missing, the TRBD1 call by TCRdb cannot be tested. The CDR3 length is 17 residues. Germline V gene lookup returns CDR1 MDHEN and CDR2 SYDVKM. CDR3 sequence: CASSFEGGGQNSYEQYF.

The chain recombines TRBV28 with TRBJ1-5; the D call from TCRdb, TRBD1, cannot be confirmed without DNA. Germline V gene sequence: CDR1 MDHEN, CDR2 SYDVKM. This CDR3 comprises 15 residues. CDR3 sequence reads: CASSLPGASNQPQHF.

The chain links TRBV12-3 or TRBV12-4 to TRBJ1-5; TCRdb's assignment of TRBD1 cannot be checked, as there is no DNA. The CDR3 is 14 residues long. The CDR3 loop reads CASSPGGSNQPQHF.

This chain joins TRBV29-1 and TRBJ1-2; TCRdb's assignment of TRBD1 cannot be checked, as there is no DNA. The CDR3 is 11 amino acids. CDR1 is SQVTM and CDR2 is ANQGSEA in the germline V gene. CDR3 sequence: CSVRTGDGYTF.

The CDR3: CASYRQGQETQYF. V and J are TRBV28 and TRBJ2-5; without DNA, the TCRdb call of TRBD1 cannot be checked. This CDR3 region has 13 residues. The germline V gene has CDR1 MDHEN and CDR2 SYDVKM. Filled out from reference TRBV28 and TRBJ2-5, the complete variable domain reads DVKVTQSSRYLVKRTGEKVFLECVQDMDHENMFWYRQDPGLGLRLIYFSYDVKMKEKGDIPEGYSVSREKKERFSLILESASTNQTSMYLCASYRQGQETQYFGPGTRLLVL.

The chain is built from TRBV4-3 and TRBJ2-1. The CDR3 has 14 residues. Germline CDR1 and CDR2: LGHNA and YSLEER. This chain's CDR3 is CASSQVGLHNEQFF.

V is TRBV6-5 and J is TRBJ2-2. CDR3 length: 16 residues. From germline, CDR1 is MNHEY and CDR2 SVGAGI. The chain's CDR3 is CASSPNVPIYTGELFF.

The V gene is TRBV6-2 or TRBV6-3, the J gene TRBJ1-3. Germline V gene sequence: CDR1 MNHEY, CDR2 SVGEGT. The CDR3 totals 11 residues. CDR3 amino acids: CASGPGNTIYF.

The chain combines TRBV6-6 with TRBJ2-5. Germline assignment: CDR1 MNHNY and CDR2 SVGAGI (reference sequence). The CDR3 is made up of 12 amino acids. This chain's CDR3 is CASSYIINEVYF.

CDR3 amino acids: CASSTLTGQGANVLTF. The rearrangement links TRBV7-9 to TRBJ2-6; TCRdb's D call, TRBD1, is unchecked because there is no DNA. The germline CDR1 and CDR2 sequences are SEHNR and FQNEAQ (reference sequence). The CDR3 contains 16 residues.